What follows describes a single T cell receptor beta chain. Its specificity is not known. This sample was taken from a study of cytotoxic CD8 clonotypes in ibrutinib-treated CLL. Generated by immunoSEQ multiplex PCR, the TCRdb table keeps only in-frame clones and is missing some. This sample has more than 200,000 clones, with 70% found just once. Germline assignment: CDR1 SEHNR and CDR2 FQNEAQ (reference sequence). J gave up 7 bases and V 8 bases, and 8 bases lay outside the gene matches. This CDR3 is 14 amino acids long. Findings and limits, study-wide: Increased clonality at ibrutinib response gave way to a return toward baseline at progression. Patients with sustained remission and those progressing were sampled at differing times.

The clonotype comes from a human donor with chronic lymphocytic leukemia. Sequenced material: PBMCs, taken after 24 months of ibrutinib treatment. The chain is built from TRBV7-9 and TRBJ2-1; 10 nucleotides line up with TRBD2. CDR3 nucleotide sequence: TGTGCCAGCTCTCGGGGGACTAGCGTAAATGAGCAGTTCTTC. It codes for CASSRGTSVNEQFF.